This T cell receptor (beta chain) was profiled in a study of response to subunit inactivated influenza vaccine. On this clonotype: Antigen unknown.

Overall study results and limits: The authors offered the suggestion that each seasonal influenza vaccination recruits few new T cells.

One entry per CDR3 protein results from TCRdb running MiXCR on the RT-PCR reads. In the table there are approximately 500,000 distinct CDR3 sequences, 14% of which are singletons. The CDR3 totals 14 residues. Germline CDR1 and CDR2: SGHTA and FQGNSA. V lost 5 bases, J lost 7 bases, and 10 bases stayed unmatched. Sequencing used PBMCs from blood, obtained approximately 12 days after vaccination. This TCR was sampled from a man aged 45-65 years who received an inactivated influenza vaccine. This chain links TRBV7-2 with TRBJ2-7; 8 bases align to TRBD1. CDR3 loop: CASSQRTGMGEQYF. In DNA form, the CDR3 reads TGTGCCAGCAGCCAACGGACAGGGATGGGGGAGCAGTACTTC. The whole variable domain, filled in from reference TRBV7-2 and TRBJ2-7, reads GAGVSQSPSNKVTEKGKDVELRCDPISGHTALYWYRQSLGQGLEFLIYFQGNSAPDKSGLPSDRFSAERTGGSVSTLTIQRTQQEDSAVYLCASSQRTGMGEQYFGPGTRLTVT.